The clone carrying this TCR beta chain was found many times. Its specificity is not known. A 10-nucleotide random UMI tagged transcripts in template-switch 5'RACE cDNA synthesis. TCRdb reprocessed the 5' RACE reads via MiXCR and lists one record per CDR3 protein. The sample consists of more than 40,000 distinct CDR3 sequences, 2.5% to 3.5% of them appearing once. This sample stems from a study of neurological immune-mediated disorders. Broader study findings: With the multiple sclerosis repertoire cluster, neither clinical nor MRI features showed any association. Whereas HTLV-1-associated myelopathy showed the most TCR clonal expansion, multiple sclerosis showed the least, with levels below those of healthy controls.

This CDR3 is built from 15 residues. V was pared by 6 bases and J by 0 bases, with 12 bases between. The clonotype comes from a woman aged 45-59 years with multiple sclerosis. This chain links TRBV12-3 or TRBV12-4 with TRBJ2-1, with D unclear. The sequenced sample was PBMCs. CDR3 in DNA: TGTGCCAGCAGGGCCCTTCGAGGCTCCTACAATGAGCAGTTCTTC. It is translated as CASRALRGSYNEQFF.